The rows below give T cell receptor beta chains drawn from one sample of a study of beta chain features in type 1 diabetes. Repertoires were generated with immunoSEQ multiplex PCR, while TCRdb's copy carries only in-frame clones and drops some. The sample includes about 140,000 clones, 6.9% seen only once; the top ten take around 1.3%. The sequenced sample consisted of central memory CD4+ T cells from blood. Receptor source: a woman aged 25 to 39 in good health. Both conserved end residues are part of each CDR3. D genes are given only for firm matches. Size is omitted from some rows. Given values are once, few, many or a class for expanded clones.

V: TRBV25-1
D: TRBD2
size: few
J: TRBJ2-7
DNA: TGTGCCAGCAAGAGGGAGGGGTACGAGCAGTACTTC
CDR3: CASKREGYEQYF

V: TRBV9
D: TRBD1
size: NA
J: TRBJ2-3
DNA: TGTGCCAGCAGCGTAGGACAGGGCCCCACAGATACGCAGTATTTT
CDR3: CASSVGQGPTDTQYF

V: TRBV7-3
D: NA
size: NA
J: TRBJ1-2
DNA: TGTGCCAGCAGCCCACTGGCAGGGAAGAGCGGCTACACCTTC
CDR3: CASSPLAGKSGYTF

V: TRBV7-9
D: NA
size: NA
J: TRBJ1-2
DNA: TGTGCCAGCAGCTTAACAACAGATTCCTATGGCTACACCTTC
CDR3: CASSLTTDSYGYTF

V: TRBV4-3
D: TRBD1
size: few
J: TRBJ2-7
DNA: TGCGCCAGCTCGGAGGACAGGGTCACCGAGCAGTACTTC
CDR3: CASSEDRVTEQYF

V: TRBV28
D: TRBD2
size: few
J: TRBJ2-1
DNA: TGTGCCAGCAGACAACTAGCGGGAGTCGATGAGCAGTTCTTC
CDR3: CASRQLAGVDEQFF

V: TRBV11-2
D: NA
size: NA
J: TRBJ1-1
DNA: TGTGCCAGCAGCCTGAGCGGAGGTGAAGCTTTCTTT
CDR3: CASSLSGGEAFF

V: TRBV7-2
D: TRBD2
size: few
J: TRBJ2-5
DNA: TGTGCCAGCAGCTGGGCGGGAGCAAGAGAGACCCAGTACTTC
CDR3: CASSWAGARETQYF

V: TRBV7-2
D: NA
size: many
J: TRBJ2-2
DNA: TGTGCCAGCAGCCGGGGGACCGCGAACACCGGGGAGCTGTTTTTT
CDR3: CASSRGTANTGELFF

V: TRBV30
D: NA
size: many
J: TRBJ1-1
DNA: TGTGCCTGGAGGGGTTACGCAGGGCGGGGTGAAGCTTTCTTT
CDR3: CAWRGYAGRGEAFF

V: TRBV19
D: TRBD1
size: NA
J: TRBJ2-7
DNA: TGTGCCAGTAGTGCGGGACAGGGGGCCTCCGAGCAGTACTTC
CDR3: CASSAGQGASEQYF

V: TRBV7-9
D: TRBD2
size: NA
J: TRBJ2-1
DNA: TGTGCCAGCAGCGACACTAGCGGGCGCTCCTACAATGAGCAGTTCTTC
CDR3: CASSDTSGRSYNEQFF

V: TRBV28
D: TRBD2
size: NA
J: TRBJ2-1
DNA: TGTGCCAGCAGTTTTCAGTTAGCGGGAGGGTCTTACAATGAGCAGTTCTTC
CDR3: CASSFQLAGGSYNEQFF

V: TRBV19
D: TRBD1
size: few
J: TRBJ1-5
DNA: TGTGCCAGTAGTACTTCCCAGGGGGTTAACAATCAGCCCCAGCATTTT
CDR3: CASSTSQGVNNQPQHF

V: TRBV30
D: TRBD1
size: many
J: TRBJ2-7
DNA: TGTGCCTGGAGTTGGGACAGCTCCTACGAGCAGTACTTC
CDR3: CAWSWDSSYEQYF

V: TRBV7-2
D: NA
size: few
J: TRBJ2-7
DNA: TGCGCCAGCAGCCAAGGGACACGAGATCCCTACGAGCAGTACTTC
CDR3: CASSQGTRDPYEQYF

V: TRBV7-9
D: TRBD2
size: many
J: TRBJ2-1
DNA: TGTGCCAGCAGTCCGGGACTAGCGGGAGGAGGTGATGAGCAGTTCTTC
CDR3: CASSPGLAGGGDEQFF

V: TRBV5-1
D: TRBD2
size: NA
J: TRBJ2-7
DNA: TGCGCCAGCAGCTTGGAACTAGCGGGGTCCCACGAGCAGTACTTC
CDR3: CASSLELAGSHEQYF

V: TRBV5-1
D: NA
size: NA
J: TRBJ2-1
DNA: TGCGCCAGCAGCCCCGGGATCGGGTACAATGAGCAGTTCTTC
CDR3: CASSPGIGYNEQFF

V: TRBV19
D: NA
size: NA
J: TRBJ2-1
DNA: TGTGCCAGTAGTATCTTGAGACTAGAAAACAATGAGCAGTTCTTC
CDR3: CASSILRLENNEQFF

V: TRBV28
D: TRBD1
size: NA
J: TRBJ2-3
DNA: TGTGCCAGCAGTTCTGGACAGGGAGTTACAGATACGCAGTATTTT
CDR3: CASSSGQGVTDTQYF

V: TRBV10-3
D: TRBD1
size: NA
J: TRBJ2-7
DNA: TGTGCCATCAGACAAGGATGGGGCACGGGACAGGACGTGGACGAGCAGTACTTC
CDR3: CAIRQGWGTGQDVDEQYF

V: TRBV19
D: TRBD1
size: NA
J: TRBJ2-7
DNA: TGTGCCAGTAGGGACGACAGGGACGAGCAGTACTTC
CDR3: CASRDDRDEQYF

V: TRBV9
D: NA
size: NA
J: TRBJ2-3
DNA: TGTGCCAGCAGCGTAGTATTTAGCGGCCCCCAGCCCAGCACAGATACGCAGTATTTT
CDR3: CASSVVFSGPQPSTDTQYF

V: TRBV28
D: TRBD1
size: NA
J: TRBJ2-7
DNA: TGTGCCAGCAGAGGGACAGGTACCTACGAGCAGTACTTC
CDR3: CASRGTGTYEQYF

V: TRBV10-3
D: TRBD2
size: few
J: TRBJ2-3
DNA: TGTGCCATATCACCTGCGGGGACTAGCGGGAGTCAAGATACGCAGTATTTT
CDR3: CAISPAGTSGSQDTQYF

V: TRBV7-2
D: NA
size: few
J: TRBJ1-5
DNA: TGTGCCAGCGGACAGTACAATCAGCCCCAGCATTTT
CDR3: CASGQYNQPQHF

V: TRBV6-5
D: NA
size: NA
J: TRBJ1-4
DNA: TGTGCCAGCAGTTACTCGGCGGGCTATAATGAAAAACTGTTTTTT
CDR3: CASSYSAGYNEKLFF

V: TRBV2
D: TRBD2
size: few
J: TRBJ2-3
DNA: TGTGCCAGCACTCCTAGCGGGAGTTTAGGCACAGATACGCAGTATTTT
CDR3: CASTPSGSLGTDTQYF